A selection of T cell receptor beta chains follows, all from one sample in a study of blood T cell repertoires in COVID-19. Assay used: immunoSEQ multiplex PCR; TCRdb lists only in-frame clones, some missing. The table includes about 200,000 clones, 80% to 90% detected once. The sample taken for sequencing was PBMCs or T cells enriched from blood (not recorded which). The receptors derive from a woman aged 25 to 39 who had been exposed to COVID-19. Each CDR3 is given with its conserved first and last residue. Each record gives: J gene, V gene, D gene, CDR3 length, clone size, CDR3 DNA, CDR3 protein. The D gene is left open where the match is weak. Part of the rows lack a size; the others show once, few, many or a class for expanded clones.

TRBJ2-3 | TRBV19 | TRBD1 | 16 | once | TGTGCCAGTAGTACTCCCCGGGACAGGCTAACAGATACGCAGTATTTT | CASSTPRDRLTDTQYF
TRBJ2-7 | TRBV5-1 | . | 13 | . | TGCGCCAGCAGCTTTCACGGTACCTACGAGCAGTACTTC | CASSFHGTYEQYF
TRBJ1-4 | TRBV30 | . | 14 | medium-sized | TGTGCCTGGAGTCGGGCGGGAGTGGGTGAAAAACTGTTTTTT | CAWSRAGVGEKLFF
TRBJ2-7 | TRBV23-1 | TRBD1 | 14 | . | TGCGCCAGCAGAACCGGACAGGGGGCGCGGGAGCAGTACTTC | CASRTGQGAREQYF
TRBJ2-1 | TRBV3-1/TRBV3-2 | TRBD2 | 15 | . | TGTGCCAGCAGCCCAGGGACTAGCGGGGCCAATGAGCAGTTCTTC | CASSPGTSGANEQFF
TRBJ1-1 | TRBV9 | TRBD1 | 15 | . | TGTGCCAGCAGCGTGGGGGACAGGCGGAACACTGAAGCTTTCTTT | CASSVGDRRNTEAFF
TRBJ1-3 | TRBV2 | . | 15 | . | TGTGCCAGCAGCTCCCTCCCTAGCTCTGGAAACACCATATATTTT | CASSSLPSSGNTIYF
TRBJ1-2 | TRBV5-6 | . | 14 | . | TGTGCCAGCAGCTTGTACAGGGCTAACTATGGCTACACCTTC | CASSLYRANYGYTF
TRBJ2-3 | TRBV5-1 | TRBD1 | 13 | . | TGCGCCAGCAGGGGACAGGGCTCAGATACGCAGTATTTT | CASRGQGSDTQYF
TRBJ1-2 | TRBV19 | . | 15 | . | TGTGCCAGTAGCCCAAGGGGGGGTAAGCTGAATGGCTACACCTTC | CASSPRGGKLNGYTF
TRBJ1-2 | TRBV5-4 | . | 14 | once | TGTGCCAGCAGCTTGTCCGGGTCGGACTATGGCTACACCTTC | CASSLSGSDYGYTF
TRBJ2-1 | TRBV15 | TRBD2 | 16 | . | TGTGCCACCAGCAGAGGTCTAGCGGGCGCCTACAATGAGCAGTTCTTC | CATSRGLAGAYNEQFF
TRBJ1-2 | TRBV19 | . | 17 | . | TGTGCCAGTAGTATCCTACCGGGACAACTGTCGTCTTATGGCTACACCTTC | CASSILPGQLSSYGYTF
TRBJ2-4 | TRBV9 | . | 17 | . | TGTGCCAGCAGCGTAGCGGCGGAACCCCTAGCCAAAAACATTCAGTACTTC | CASSVAAEPLAKNIQYF
TRBJ1-6 | TRBV7-2 | . | 15 | few | TGTGCCAGCACCCCTTTCTCCGTCGTCGATTCACCCCTCCACTTT | CASTPFSVVDSPLHF
TRBJ1-2 | TRBV5-1 | TRBD1 | 17 | once | TGCGCCAGCAGCCATCATGTAGGGACAGGGGCCAACTATGGCTACACCTTC | CASSHHVGTGANYGYTF
TRBJ2-1 | TRBV11-2 | TRBD2 | 17 | . | TGTGCCAGCAGCTCGATACAGTGGCCGGGGGGGTACAATGAGCAGTTCTTC | CASSSIQWPGGYNEQFF
TRBJ2-6 | TRBV5-1 | . | 17 | . | TGCGCCAGCAGCTTGGCAGGACTGCACTCTGGGGCCAACGTCCTGACTTTC | CASSLAGLHSGANVLTF
TRBJ1-3 | TRBV3-1/TRBV3-2 | . | 15 | . | TGTGCCAGCAGCCACGGGACAAACTCTGGAAACACCATATATTTT | CASSHGTNSGNTIYF
TRBJ2-7 | TRBV9 | TRBD2 | 17 | . | TGTGCCAGCAGCGTAGGAGCGGTCAGCGGGGGGGCTCACGAGCAGTACTTC | CASSVGAVSGGAHEQYF
TRBJ1-1 | TRBV19 | . | 14 | . | TGTGCCAGTAGTAAAGACAGGATTTCGACTGAAGCTTTCTTT | CASSKDRISTEAFF
TRBJ1-1 | TRBV14 | . | 15 | few | TGTGCCAGCAGCCAAGAGTCGCGTCCCGGCACTGAAGCTTTCTTT | CASSQESRPGTEAFF
TRBJ2-7 | TRBV5-5 | TRBD1 | 14 | once | TGTGCCAGCAGTACGGAGACAGGGGTCTACGAGCAGTACTTC | CASSTETGVYEQYF
TRBJ1-4 | TRBV4-2 | TRBD1 | 17 | . | TGTGCCAGCAGCCAAGACTCACAGGGGTGGGGGAATGAAAAACTGTTTTTT | CASSQDSQGWGNEKLFF
TRBJ1-2 | TRBV29-1 | . | 14 | . | . | CSVGTGAGWGGETF
TRBJ1-1 | TRBV27 | . | 11 | . | TGTGCCAGCTCCTTGGGCAGCGAAGCTTTCTTT | CASSLGSEAFF
TRBJ1-5 | TRBV28 | . | 15 | . | TGTGCCAGCAGTCGACAGGATCTTAGCAATCAGCCCCAGCATTTT | CASSRQDLSNQPQHF
TRBJ2-7 | TRBV3-1/TRBV3-2 | . | 13 | . | TGTGCCAGCAGCCAACGGAGATCCTACGAGCAGTACTTC | CASSQRRSYEQYF
TRBJ1-6 | TRBV6-2/TRBV6-3 | . | 17 | . | TGTGCCAGCAGTTATTTGAGAGGGAGCTCCTATAATTCACCCCTCCACTTT | CASSYLRGSSYNSPLHF
TRBJ1-1 | TRBV27 | . | 14 | . | TGTGCCAGCATGGGGGGACCGGTGAACACTGAAGCTTTCTTT | CASMGGPVNTEAFF
TRBJ1-2 | TRBV2 | . | 13 | . | TGTGCCAGCAGTGACGACAGCAGCTATGGCTACACCTTC | CASSDDSSYGYTF
TRBJ1-3 | TRBV12-5 | . | 14 | . | TGTGCTAGTGGTACCAGGGTTGCTGGAAACACCATATATTTT | CASGTRVAGNTIYF
TRBJ2-7 | TRBV7-8 | TRBD1 | 13 | . | TGTGCCAGCAGCTTTGGACAGGCCTACGAGCAGTACTTC | CASSFGQAYEQYF
TRBJ1-3 | TRBV6-9 | . | 16 | few | TGTGCCAGCAGTTATTACCGTGCCGGGTTTGTAAACACCATATATTTT | CASSYYRAGFVNTIYF
TRBJ1-2 | TRBV2 | . | 15 | once | TGTGCCAGCAAGCCTAGGAGGGCTACGGGCTATGGCTACACCTTC | CASKPRRATGYGYTF
TRBJ1-1 | TRBV5-8 | . | 14 | . | TGTGCCAGCAGCCCAACCCGGGTTAACACTGAAGCTTTCTTT | CASSPTRVNTEAFF
TRBJ1-3 | TRBV27 | . | 14 | few | TGTGCCAGCCGTCTGGCGGGCAATGGAAACACCATATATTTT | CASRLAGNGNTIYF
TRBJ2-3 | TRBV3-1/TRBV3-2 | TRBD2 | 15 | . | TGTGCCAGCAGATCCGCGGGGGGGCTCGGAGATACGCAGTATTTT | CASRSAGGLGDTQYF